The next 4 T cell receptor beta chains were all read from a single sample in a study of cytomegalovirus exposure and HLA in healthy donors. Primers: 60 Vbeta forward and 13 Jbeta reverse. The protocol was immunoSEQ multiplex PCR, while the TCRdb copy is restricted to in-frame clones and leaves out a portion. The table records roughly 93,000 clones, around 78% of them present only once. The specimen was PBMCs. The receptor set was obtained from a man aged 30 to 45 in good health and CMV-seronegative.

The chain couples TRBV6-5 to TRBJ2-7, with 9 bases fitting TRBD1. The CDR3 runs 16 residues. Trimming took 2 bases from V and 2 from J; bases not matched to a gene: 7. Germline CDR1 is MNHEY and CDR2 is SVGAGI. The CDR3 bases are TGTGCCAGCAGTTACCCCACCGGGACAGGGACCTACGAGCAGTACTTC. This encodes CASSYPTGTGTYEQYF.

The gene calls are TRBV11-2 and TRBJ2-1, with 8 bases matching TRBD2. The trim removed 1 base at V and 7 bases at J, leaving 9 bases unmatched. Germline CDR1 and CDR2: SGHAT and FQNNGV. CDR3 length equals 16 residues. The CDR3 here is CASSLGSGGGSNEQFF. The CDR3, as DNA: TGTGCCAGCAGCTTAGGGAGCGGCGGGGGGTCGAATGAGCAGTTCTTC.

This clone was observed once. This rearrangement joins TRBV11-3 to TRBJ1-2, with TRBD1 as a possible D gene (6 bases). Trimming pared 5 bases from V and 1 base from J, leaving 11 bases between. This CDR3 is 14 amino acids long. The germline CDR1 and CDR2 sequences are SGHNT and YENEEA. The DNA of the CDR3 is TGTGCCAGCAGCCCCGGACAGATTAACTATGGCTACACCTTC. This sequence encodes CASSPGQINYGYTF.

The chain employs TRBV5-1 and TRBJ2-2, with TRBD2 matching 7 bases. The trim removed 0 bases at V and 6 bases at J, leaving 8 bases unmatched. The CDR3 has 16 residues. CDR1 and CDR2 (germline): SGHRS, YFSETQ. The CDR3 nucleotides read TGCGCCAGCAGCTTGGAGTCTAGCGGTGGCGCCGGGGAGCTGTTTTTT. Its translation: CASSLESSGGAGELFF.